This T cell receptor (beta chain) stems from a study of cytomegalovirus exposure and HLA in healthy donors. PCR used 60 Vbeta primers and 13 Jbeta primers. Using immunoSEQ multiplex PCR, the repertoire was profiled, and TCRdb retains in-frame clones only, with some absent. The sample lists around 180,000 clones; about 80% were seen once. The CDR3 loop spans 15 amino acids. V was trimmed by 6 bases and J by 7 bases, leaving 23 bases between them. CDR1 is SGHNT and CDR2 is YYREEE in the germline V gene (reference sequence). A note on this clone: The antigen is undetermined.

General study points: Overall, around 160 TCR beta chains were annotated as cytomegalovirus-associated.

Sequencing used PBMCs. The clonotype was recovered from a man in his sixties in good health and CMV-seronegative. This rearrangement joins TRBV5-4 to TRBJ2-7; D is possibly TRBD2 (5 bases). CDR3 sequence: CASTPSIPETGEQYF. The CDR3 nucleotides read TGTGCCAGCACCCCGAGCATACCGGAGACGGGGGAGCAGTACTTC.